Shown below are 8 T cell receptor beta chains from a single sample sequenced in a study of blood T cell repertoires in COVID-19. Generated by immunoSEQ multiplex PCR, the TCRdb table keeps only in-frame clones and is missing some. Of about 480,000 clones listed, approximately 88% are singletons. Input material: PBMCs or T cells enriched from blood (not recorded which). These receptors were taken from a woman in her 40s who had recovered from COVID-19.

This chain links TRBV19 with TRBJ2-1, with a possible D match to TRBD2 (5 bases). Trimming cost V 3 bases and J 5 bases, with 17 bases left between them. This CDR3 has 16 residues. Looked up from germline, CDR1 is LNHDA and CDR2 is SQIVND (reference sequence). The CDR3 sequence is CASSMISGSTHNEQFF. The CDR3 DNA reads as TGTGCCAGTAGTATGATAAGTGGGAGTACCCACAATGAGCAGTTCTTC.

V is TRBV5-1 and J is TRBJ1-1; maybe TRBD1 (6 bases). V dropped 0 bases and J dropped 3 bases, with 12 bases sitting between them. The CDR3 loop spans 15 amino acids. The germline V gene encodes CDR1 SGHRS and CDR2 YFSETQ. The CDR3 loop reads CASSLAQGMDTEAFF. The CDR3 coding sequence is TGCGCCAGCAGCTTGGCCCAGGGGATGGACACTGAAGCTTTCTTT.

In this sample, this clone turned up a few times. The chain has TRBV5-5 and TRBJ2-5; D might be TRBD1 (5 bases). Between the trimmed V and J ends, which lost 4 bases and 4 bases, there was a span of 14 bases. This CDR3 comprises 14 residues. Germline CDR1 SGHKS, CDR2 YYEKEE (reference sequence). The CDR3, as DNA: TGTGCCAGCAGCGGAATGACAGTGCGAGAGACCCAGTACTTC. This codes for CASSGMTVRETQYF.

The chain links TRBV5-4 to TRBJ2-7; 9 nucleotides match TRBD2. Germline CDR1 reads SGHNT; CDR2 reads YYREEE (reference sequence). This CDR3 spans 15 amino acids. The ends lost 3 bases at V and 3 bases at J; junction bases unmatched: 7. DNA of the CDR3: TGTGCCAGCAGCTCGGACGGGACTAGCAGCTACGAGCAGTACTTC. Protein product: CASSSDGTSSYEQYF.

This chain connects TRBV4-2 to TRBJ2-2, with D uncertain. Trimming removed 4 bases from V and 7 bases from J, with 13 bases in between. CDR3 length: 14 amino acids. Germline V lookup: CDR1 LGHNA, CDR2 YNFKEQ. This CDR3 reads CASSPSRGGGELFF. CDR3 sequence (DNA): TGTGCCAGCAGCCCGTCCCGTGGCGGCGGGGAGCTGTTTTTT.

Notes on this clone: At one of its ends the junction is not consistent with the germline gene, which may arise from a read error. This sequence joins TRBV5-5 and TRBJ2-5, with TRBD1 identical over 7 bases. Germline V gene data show CDR1 as SGHKS and CDR2 as YYEKEE (reference sequence). The CDR3 spans 14 residues. The CDR3 DNA follows: TGTGCCAGCAGCGTTGGGACAGATCAAGTGACCCAGTACTTC. This translates into CASSVGTDQVTQYF.

The chain combines TRBV24-1 with TRBJ2-5; weak D call: TRBD1 (6 bases). The CDR3 is 15 amino acids. Germline-derived CDR1 and CDR2 are KGHDR and SFDVKD. The V end was cut by 2 bases, the J end by 4 bases, with 13 bases between. The CDR3 coding sequence is TGTGCCACCAGTGATTACTTGACAGGTGGAGAGACCCAGTACTTC. This codes for CATSDYLTGGETQYF.

The chain links TRBV5-4 to TRBJ2-6; 8 bases fit TRBD1. V dropped 0 bases and J dropped 3; count of bases not matched to a gene: 5. The CDR3 spans 17 residues. Germline values: CDR1 SGHNT, CDR2 YYREEE (reference sequence). The CDR3 reads CASSLGQGAVGANVLTF. CDR3 coding DNA: TGTGCCAGCAGCTTGGGGCAGGGGGCGGTTGGGGCCAACGTCCTGACTTTC.